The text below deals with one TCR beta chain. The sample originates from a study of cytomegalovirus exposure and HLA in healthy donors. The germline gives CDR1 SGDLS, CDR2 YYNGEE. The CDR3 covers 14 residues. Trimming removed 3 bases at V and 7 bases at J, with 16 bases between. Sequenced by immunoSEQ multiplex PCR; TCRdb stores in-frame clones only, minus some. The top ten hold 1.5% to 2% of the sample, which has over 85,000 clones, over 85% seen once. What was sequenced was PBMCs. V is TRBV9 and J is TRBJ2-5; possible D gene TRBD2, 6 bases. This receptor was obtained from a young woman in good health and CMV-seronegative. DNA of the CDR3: TGTGCCAGCAGCGACCTAGCGACAAGGGGGACCCAGTACTTC. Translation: CASSDLATRGTQYF.